A selection of T cell receptor beta chains follows, all from one sample in a study of spatial heterogeneity in lung cancer. MiXCR, applied by TCRdb to the 5' RACE reads, yields one record per CDR3 protein. The data contain 10,000 to 12,000 distinct CDR3 sequences, roughly 6% of them singletons. The sample here was PBMCs, taken at surgery. The receptor source for this set is a male donor with early-stage non-small cell lung cancer. Both conserved end residues are part of each CDR3. Fields, in order: D gene, V gene, clone size, J gene, CDR3 length, CDR3 protein, CDR3 DNA. D genes are given only for firm matches. A clone size is listed for some rows: how often the clone was seen (once, few, many), or a class if it is expanded.

D: TRBD2
V: TRBV7-9
size: many
J: TRBJ2-1
length: 16
CDR3: CASSLRLAGPYNEQFF
DNA: TGTGCCAGCAGCTTAAGGCTAGCGGGACCCTACAATGAGCAGTTCTTC

D: TRBD1
V: TRBV29-1
size: many
J: TRBJ2-7
length: 13
CDR3: CSVGGTGPYEQYF
DNA: TGCAGCGTTGGGGGGACAGGCCCCTACGAGCAGTACTTC

D: .
V: TRBV5-4
size: many
J: TRBJ2-3
length: 13
CDR3: CASSWDGTDTQYF
DNA: TGTGCCAGCAGTTGGGACGGCACAGATACGCAGTATTTT

D: TRBD2
V: TRBV20-1
size: many
J: TRBJ2-5
length: 14
CDR3: CSARDPGGPGTQYF
DNA: TGCAGTGCTAGAGATCCGGGAGGGCCGGGGACCCAGTACTTC

D: .
V: TRBV30
size: many
J: TRBJ2-7
length: 12
CDR3: CALAGTPYEQYF
DNA: TGTGCCTTGGCCGGGACCCCCTACGAGCAGTACTTC

D: .
V: TRBV6-2/TRBV6-3
size: many
J: TRBJ2-7
length: 16
CDR3: CASSRRDSKAGFEQYF
DNA: TGTGCCAGCAGCCGACGGGACTCAAAAGCCGGCTTCGAGCAGTACTTC

D: .
V: TRBV28
size: many
J: TRBJ2-2
length: 15
CDR3: CASSSTGSNTGELFF
DNA: TGTGCCAGCAGTTCGACAGGATCGAACACCGGGGAGCTGTTTTTT

D: .
V: TRBV28
size: many
J: TRBJ2-2
length: 12
CDR3: CASSFGYGELFF
DNA: TGTGCCAGCAGTTTCGGGTACGGGGAGCTGTTTTTT

D: .
V: TRBV29-1
size: .
J: TRBJ2-3
length: 12
CDR3: CSVVTHADTQYF
DNA: TGCAGCGTTGTAACTCACGCAGATACGCAGTATTTT

D: .
V: TRBV3-1
size: .
J: TRBJ2-1
length: 12
CDR3: CASSHRGNEQFF
DNA: TGTGCCAGCAGCCACCGAGGCAATGAGCAGTTCTTC

D: .
V: TRBV28
size: many
J: TRBJ2-3
length: 16
CDR3: CASSLVPGVRPDTQYF
DNA: TGTGCCAGCAGTTTAGTCCCAGGGGTGAGACCAGATACGCAGTATTTT

D: .
V: TRBV2
size: many
J: TRBJ2-3
length: 12
CDR3: CASSVRTDTQYF
DNA: TGTGCCAGCAGTGTTAGGACAGATACGCAGTATTTT

D: .
V: TRBV5-1
size: medium-sized
J: TRBJ2-3
length: 15
CDR3: CASSLEASKHGAQYF
DNA: TGCGCCAGCAGCTTGGAGGCTAGCAAACACGGGGCGCAGTATTTT

D: .
V: TRBV5-1
size: many
J: TRBJ2-4
length: 15
CDR3: CASSLNGNPKNIQYF
DNA: TGCGCCAGCAGCTTGAACGGGAACCCCAAAAACATTCAGTACTTC

D: TRBD2
V: TRBV5-5
size: many
J: TRBJ2-4
length: 13
CDR3: CASSLSGENIQYF
DNA: TGTGCCAGCAGCTTAAGCGGGGAAAACATTCAGTACTTC

D: TRBD1
V: TRBV6-2/TRBV6-3
size: medium-sized
J: TRBJ2-3
length: 15
CDR3: CASSTRTGSVDTQYF
DNA: TGTGCCAGCAGTACGAGGACAGGTTCGGTAGATACGCAGTATTTT

D: TRBD2
V: TRBV29-1
size: many
J: TRBJ2-7
length: 14
CDR3: CSVAPSGRAYEQYF
DNA: TGCAGCGTTGCTCCCAGCGGGAGAGCCTACGAGCAGTACTTC